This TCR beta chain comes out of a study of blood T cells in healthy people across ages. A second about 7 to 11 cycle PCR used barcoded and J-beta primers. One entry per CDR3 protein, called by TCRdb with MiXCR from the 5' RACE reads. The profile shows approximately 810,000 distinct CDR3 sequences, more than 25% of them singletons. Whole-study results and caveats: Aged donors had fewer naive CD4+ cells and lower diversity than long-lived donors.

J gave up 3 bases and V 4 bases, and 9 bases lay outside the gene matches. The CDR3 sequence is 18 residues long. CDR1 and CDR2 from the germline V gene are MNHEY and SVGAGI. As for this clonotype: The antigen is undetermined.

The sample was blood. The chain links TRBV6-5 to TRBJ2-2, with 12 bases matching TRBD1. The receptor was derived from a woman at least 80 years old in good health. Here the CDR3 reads CASSLSPGQGAYTGELFF. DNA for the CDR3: TGTGCCAGCAGTTTATCCCCGGGACAGGGGGCATACACCGGGGAGCTGTTTTTT.